The entry below gives a single T cell receptor beta chain sequence along with its context. Its antigen is undetermined. This sample is drawn from a study of T-cell memory formation after mild COVID-19. Each CDR3 protein gets one entry after TCRdb re-called the 5' RACE reads with MiXCR. The sample shows hundreds of thousands of distinct CDR3 sequences, 17% of them seen only once. Notes on the study in general: Contracting CD8+ clones were enriched in EMRA, CD4+ mainly in CM and EM.

CDR3 length: 16 amino acids. The germline gives CDR1 LGHNA, CDR2 YNFKEQ. With V trimmed by 0 bases and J by 2 bases, 5 bases remained unmatched. Material for sequencing was PBMCs or a T cell subset sorted from them (not recorded which). This chain connects TRBV4-2 to TRBJ2-7, with 9 bases lining up with TRBD1. The sequence was obtained from an adult woman who had mild COVID-19 (a few samples of this study predate the infection). Cell type and time point are not known. The CDR3: CASSQEGTGPTYEQYF. The CDR3 nucleotides read TGTGCCAGCAGCCAAGAAGGGACAGGGCCAACCTACGAGCAGTACTTC.